Below, one TCR beta chain is given with its context. One entry per CDR3 protein results from TCRdb running MiXCR on the PCR reads. This sample carries about 18,000 distinct CDR3 sequences, just over 45% of them seen once, and the ten largest clones take 25% to 35%. The data were obtained in a study of esophageal squamous cell carcinoma under preoperative chemotherapy. The CDR3 covers 13 residues. The V gene's germline CDR1 is MNHNS and CDR2 SASEGT. Sample time point: after preoperative PTX-NDP chemotherapy. This material was obtained from a patient given preoperative chemotherapy. This receptor was identified in a human donor with esophageal squamous cell carcinoma. The donor label of this sample is uncertain. The chain uses TRBV6-1 and TRBJ2-1; tentative D call: TRBD2 (6 bases). The DNA end favors TRBJ2-5, so the J call may be wrong. CDR3 in DNA: TGTGCCAGCAGTGAACGGGAGCAAGAGACCCAGTACTTC. Residues: CASSEREQETQYF.